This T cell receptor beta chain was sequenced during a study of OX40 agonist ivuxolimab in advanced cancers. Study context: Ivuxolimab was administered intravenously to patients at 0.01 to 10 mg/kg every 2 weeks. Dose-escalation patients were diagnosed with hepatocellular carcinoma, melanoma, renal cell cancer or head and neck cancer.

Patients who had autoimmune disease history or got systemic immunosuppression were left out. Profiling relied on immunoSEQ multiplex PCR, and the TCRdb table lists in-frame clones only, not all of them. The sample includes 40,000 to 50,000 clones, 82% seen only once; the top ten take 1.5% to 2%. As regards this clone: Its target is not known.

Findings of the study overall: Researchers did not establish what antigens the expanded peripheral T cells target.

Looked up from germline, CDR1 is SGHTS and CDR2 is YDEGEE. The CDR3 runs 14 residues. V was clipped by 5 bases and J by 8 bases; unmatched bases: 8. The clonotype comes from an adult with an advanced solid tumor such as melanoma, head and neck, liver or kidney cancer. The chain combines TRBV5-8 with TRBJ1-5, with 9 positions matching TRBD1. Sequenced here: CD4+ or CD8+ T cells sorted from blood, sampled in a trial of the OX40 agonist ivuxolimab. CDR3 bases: TGTGCCAGCAGGGTGGACAGGGGTTGGGAGCCCCAGCATTTT. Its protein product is CASRVDRGWEPQHF.